This entry lists 18 T cell receptor beta chains sequenced from one sample in a study of blood T cell repertoires in COVID-19. Assay used: immunoSEQ multiplex PCR; TCRdb lists only in-frame clones, some missing. The table records about 350,000 clones, approximately 86% of them present only once. Sequenced: peripheral blood. The receptor source for this set is a man younger than 45 with COVID-19, enrolled during active disease.

The V gene is TRBV28, the J gene TRBJ2-5; a weak D match, TRBD2 (6 bases). Germline V CDR1 and CDR2: MDHEN, SYDVKM. The CDR3 totals 16 residues. V lost 5 bases, J lost 5 bases, and 21 bases lay in between. The CDR3 here is CASSGGTPGLGETQYF. The CDR3 DNA follows: TGTGCCAGCAGTGGCGGGACCCCAGGGTTGGGGGAGACCCAGTACTTC.

This chain uses TRBV19 with TRBJ2-2; 10 bases are a match to TRBD1. Per the germline V gene, CDR1 is LNHDA and CDR2 is SQIVND (reference sequence). V lost 3 bases and J lost 3; bases outside the gene matches: 4. The CDR3 runs 16 residues. The CDR3: CASSIAGQGYTGELFF. In nucleotides, the CDR3 is TGTGCCAGTAGTATTGCGGGACAGGGGTACACCGGGGAGCTGTTTTTT. The whole variable domain, filled in from reference TRBV19 and TRBJ2-2, reads DGGITQSPKYLFRKEGQNVTLSCEQNLNHDAMYWYRQDPGQGLRLIYYSQIVNDFQKGDIAEGYSVSREKKESFPLTVTSAQKNPTAFYLCASSIAGQGYTGELFFGEGSRLTVL.

J is TRBJ1-1 and V is TRBV18; 7 bases agree with TRBD1. The V gene end was trimmed by 3 bases and the J gene end by 5 bases; junction bases not matched to a gene: 12. Germline V gene lookup returns CDR1 KGHSH and CDR2 LQKENI. This CDR3 has 16 residues. The CDR3 coding sequence is TGTGCCAGCTCACCTGTCATCCCGGCAGGGGGTACTGAAGCTTTCTTT. Amino acids: CASSPVIPAGGTEAFF.

This clone has just one count. V and J are TRBV5-1 and TRBJ2-1, with 14 bases aligning to TRBD2. V gave up 1 base and J gave up 8 bases; unmatched junction bases: 17. CDR1 and CDR2 from the germline V gene are SGHRS and YFSETQ. The CDR3 runs to 20 residues. DNA for the CDR3: TGCGCCAGCAGCTTGTTGCCGGGACTAGCGGGAGTGGGTACAAGCGATGAGCAGTTCTTC. Translation gives CASSLLPGLAGVGTSDEQFF.

The gene calls are TRBV6-2 or TRBV6-3 and TRBJ2-1; 9 positions agree with TRBD1. The CDR3 totals 18 residues. V trimming: 2 bases; J trimming: 7 bases; junction bases outside the gene matches: 15. CDR1 and CDR2 from the germline V gene are MNHEY and SVGEGT. The CDR3 DNA follows: TGTGCCAGCAGTTACCGTGGGCCGGGACAGGGAAAGAAAAATGAGCAGTTCTTC. Amino acids: CASSYRGPGQGKKNEQFF.

In this sample, this clone is large (0.1 to 1%). A much larger clone sits a single nucleotide away, making a read error possible. Other DNA sequences in the same sample also yield this CDR3. The CDR3 loop is CASSSGTSGRSDTQYF. For the CDR3, the DNA is TGTGCCAGCAGTTCCGGGACTAGCGGGAGGTCAGATACGCAGTATTTT. The chain joins TRBV6-5 to TRBJ2-3; TRBD2 matches 15 bases. This CDR3 spans 16 amino acids. CDR1 is MNHEY, CDR2 SVGAGI, per germline. Germline trimming cut 4 bases from V and 4 bases from J; bases unmatched to any gene: 3.

This chain connects TRBV30 to TRBJ2-3; 9 positions match TRBD2. Looked up from germline, CDR1 is GTSNPN and CDR2 is SVGIG (reference sequence). Trimming removed 4 bases from V and 1 base from J; junction bases left unmatched: 9. This CDR3 is 16 amino acids long. The chain's CDR3 is CAWTDRSGSGTDTQYF. Here the CDR3 DNA reads TGTGCCTGGACTGACCGTAGCGGGAGTGGCACAGATACGCAGTATTTT.

The chain couples TRBV19 to TRBJ1-2; 7 positions agree with TRBD1. Per the germline V gene, CDR1 is LNHDA and CDR2 is SQIVND (reference sequence). CDR3 length: 15 amino acids. With V trimmed by 6 bases and J by 7 bases, 14 bases remained unmatched. This CDR3 reads CASSPTRTGVSGYTF. DNA of the CDR3: TGTGCCAGTAGCCCTACTAGAACAGGGGTTTCTGGCTACACCTTC.

The chain carries TRBV6-5 and TRBJ1-3, with TRBD1 identical over 7 bases. The CDR3 extends over 14 amino acids. Germline CDR1 is MNHEY and CDR2 is SVGAGI. V trimming: 6 bases; J trimming: 4 bases; junction bases outside the gene matches: 6. As DNA, the CDR3 is TGTGCCAGCAGCCGACAGGGACGGGGAAACACCATATATTTT. Amino acid sequence: CASSRQGRGNTIYF.

This clone was found a few times. The CDR3 region is CATSESGQGHEQFF. In DNA form, the CDR3 reads TGTGCCACCAGTGAGTCGGGACAGGGACATGAGCAGTTCTTC. The genes are TRBV24-1 and TRBJ2-1; 9 bases are a match to TRBD1. The CDR3 extends over 14 amino acids. With 4 bases clipped from V and 8 bases from J, the junction kept 5 bases outside the gene matches. CDR1 and CDR2 from the germline V gene are KGHDR and SFDVKD.

The J gene is TRBJ1-2, the V gene TRBV28, with TRBD1 matching 8 bases. CDR3 size: 16 residues. J was trimmed by 2 bases and V by 4 bases; bases with no gene match: 9. CDR1 is MDHEN and CDR2 is SYDVKM in the germline V gene. The DNA of the CDR3 is TGTGCCAGCAGTTGGGCAGGGGGCGCAGGGAACTATGGCTACACCTTC. Encoded protein: CASSWAGGAGNYGYTF.

The gene calls are TRBV5-1 and TRBJ1-1; TRBD1 matches 8 bases. Trimming took 3 bases from V and 6 from J; bases not matched to a gene: 7. CDR3 length: 14 residues. Germline CDR1 and CDR2: SGHRS and YFSETQ. As DNA, the CDR3 is TGCGCCAGCAGCTCGGACAGGGTGTTGTCTGAAGCTTTCTTT. This encodes CASSSDRVLSEAFF.

The rearrangement links TRBV4-2 to TRBJ2-3, with 10 nucleotides matching TRBD2. Germline loops: CDR1 LGHNA, CDR2 YNFKEQ. The V segment lost 1 base and the J segment 0 bases; nucleotides outside the gene matches: 10. The CDR3 sequence is 19 residues long. The chain's CDR3 is CASSQGGSGRPPSTDTQYF. The CDR3 DNA reads TGTGCCAGCAGCCAAGGGGGTAGCGGGAGGCCCCCTAGCACAGATACGCAGTATTTT.

The chain links TRBV27 to TRBJ2-7, with 8 bases fitting TRBD1. V trimming: 3 bases; J trimming: 4 bases; junction bases outside the gene matches: 11. This CDR3 contains 16 residues. In germline, CDR1 is MNHEY, CDR2 SMNVEV (reference sequence). The CDR3 DNA reads TGTGCCAGCAGTTTCCTTCGGACAGGGACCGGTTACGAGCAGTACTTC. Protein sequence: CASSFLRTGTGYEQYF.

The chain combines TRBV25-1 with TRBJ2-5; D remains ambiguous. The germline V gene has CDR1 MGHDK and CDR2 SYGVNS. Trimming pared 1 base from V and 4 bases from J, leaving 7 bases between. This CDR3 has 13 amino acids. CDR3 DNA: TGTGCCAGCAGTGAATGGCAGCGAGAGACCCAGTACTTC. Its translation is CASSEWQRETQYF.

The chain combines TRBV6-6 with TRBJ1-6; 12 nucleotides agree with TRBD1. Germline V CDR1 and CDR2: MNHNY, SVGAGI (reference sequence). The CDR3 is 16 amino acids. V lost 4 bases to trimming and J lost 9 bases; unmatched junction nucleotides: 7. This CDR3 reads CASSSLGQGAGSPLHF. CDR3 DNA sequence: TGTGCCAGCAGTTCCCTGGGACAGGGGGCCGGTTCACCCCTCCACTTT.

The chain couples TRBV6-2 or TRBV6-3 to TRBJ1-1; no reliable D call. The V gene's germline CDR1 is MNHEY and CDR2 SVGEGT. This CDR3 spans 13 amino acids. Trimming pared 5 bases from V and 1 base from J, leaving 8 bases between. The CDR3 loop is CASSIRQNTEAFF. The CDR3 coding sequence is TGTGCCAGCAGTATTAGACAGAACACTGAAGCTTTCTTT.

This clone was found a few times. This sequence joins TRBV11-2 and TRBJ2-5; TRBD1 agrees at 7 bases. Germline lookup yields CDR1 SGHAT and CDR2 FQNNGV. This CDR3 is built from 13 residues. The trim removed 0 bases at V and 5 bases at J, leaving 0 bases unmatched. The CDR3 sequence: CASSLEDRETQYF. The CDR3 nucleotides read TGTGCCAGCAGCTTAGAGGACAGGGAGACCCAGTACTTC.